This T cell receptor beta chain comes out of a study of CD8+ T cells in alopecia areata. Documented treatment: oral pan-JAK inhibitor, 5-10 mg twice daily. Extracted RNA was reverse transcribed into cDNA, the sequencing template. Produced via immunoSEQ multiplex PCR; TCRdb's table is partial and in-frame only. The sample consists of approximately 280,000 clones, roughly 64% of them appearing once. V shed 3 bases, J shed 2 bases, and the junction held 9 bases outside the gene matches. The CDR3 has 16 amino acids. The V gene's germline CDR1 is SGHAT and CDR2 FQDESV (reference sequence). The chain links TRBV11-1 to TRBJ2-5, with TRBD2 identical over 7 bases. The origin of this receptor is a human donor with alopecia areata. Specimen: CD4+ T cells sorted from blood, collected at week 24, from a patient treated with tofacitinib. CDR3 sequence (DNA): TGTGCCAGCAGCTTGTCGCTAGCGGATTTGCAAGAGACCCAGTACTTC. Its translation is CASSLSLADLQETQYF.